This T cell receptor beta chain was found in a study of OX40 agonist ivuxolimab in advanced cancers. Germline V lookup: CDR1 MNHNY, CDR2 SVGAGI (reference sequence). The ends were cut back, 0 bases at V and 5 bases at J, with 10 bases in the middle. This CDR3 is built from 15 residues. Sequencing used immunoSEQ multiplex PCR; TCRdb keeps in-frame clones, though not all of them. Here the sample spans some 25,000 clones, roughly four fifths being singletons. The source was CD4+ or CD8+ T cells sorted from blood, collected in a trial of the OX40 agonist ivuxolimab. This receptor was taken from an adult with an advanced solid tumor such as melanoma, head and neck, liver or kidney cancer. The chain recombines TRBV6-6 with TRBJ1-4; D is possibly TRBD1 (5 bases). The CDR3 DNA reads TGTGCCAGCAGTTACTCTTGGGACGGAAATGAAAAACTGTTTTTT. The encoded protein is CASSYSWDGNEKLFF.